This is a list of T cell receptor beta chains from one sample in a study of cytomegalovirus exposure and HLA in healthy donors. Sequencing was performed with immunoSEQ multiplex PCR; in TCRdb, only in-frame clones are kept and a portion is missing. The table lists under 200,000 clones, around 68% of them singletons, with less than 3% in the top ten. The source material was PBMCs. Receptors were obtained from a man aged 35 to 55 in good health and CMV-seronegative. CDR3s include the opening cysteine and the closing phenylalanine or tryptophan. D genes are given only for firm matches. Only part of the rows carry a size: once, few, many, or a class if the clone is expanded.

D,size,J,V,CDR3,DNA
TRBD2,NA,TRBJ2-1,TRBV4-2,CASSQPPQTSGRGNEQFF,TGTGCCAGCAGCCAACCCCCCCAGACTAGCGGGAGGGGCAATGAGCAGTTCTTC
TRBD2,NA,TRBJ2-3,TRBV10-3,CAISERTSGSGTDTQYF,TGTGCCATCAGTGAGAGGACTAGCGGGAGTGGCACAGATACGCAGTATTTT
TRBD1,few,TRBJ1-1,TRBV14,CASSLGQRGTEAFF,TGTGCCAGCAGCCTGGGACAGCGAGGAACTGAAGCTTTCTTT
TRBD2,few,TRBJ2-4,TRBV7-3,CASSLGPRGGAKNIQYF,TGTGCCAGCAGCTTAGGTCCCCGCGGGGGAGCCAAAAACATTCAGTACTTC
NA,few,TRBJ1-1,TRBV6-5,CASIPGENTEAFF,TGTGCCAGCATCCCCGGGGAGAACACTGAAGCTTTCTTT
NA,NA,TRBJ1-6,TRBV12-2,CASRSTGYPYNSPLHF,TGTGCAAGTCGCTCGACAGGGTACCCCTATAATTCACCCCTCCACTTT
TRBD1,NA,TRBJ2-5,TRBV28,CASSFNRGRETQYF,TGTGCCAGCAGTTTTAACAGGGGGCGGGAGACCCAGTACTTC
NA,NA,TRBJ2-7,TRBV7-2,CASSLQRTAYEQYF,TGTGCCAGCAGCCTCCAACGGACAGCGTACGAGCAGTACTTC
TRBD2,once,TRBJ2-2,TRBV7-6,CASSLGAGADTGELFF,TGTGCCAGCAGCTTAGGAGCGGGAGCTGACACCGGGGAGCTGTTTTTT
TRBD1,NA,TRBJ2-2,TRBV2,CASRLRTGDNTGELFF,TGTGCCAGCAGGCTAAGAACAGGGGATAACACCGGGGAGCTGTTTTTT
NA,NA,TRBJ2-1,TRBV15,CATSRARYNEQFF,TGTGCCACCAGCAGAGCGCGCTACAATGAGCAGTTCTTC
NA,few,TRBJ2-1,TRBV7-2,CASSSNRDNEQFF,TGTGCCAGCAGTTCGAACAGGGACAATGAGCAGTTCTTC
NA,once,TRBJ1-1,TRBV30,CAWRSGRDWSGAFF,TGTGCCTGGAGGTCGGGTAGAGATTGGTCTGGTGCTTTCTTT
NA,NA,TRBJ2-7,TRBV29-1,CSVRGPNYEQYF,TGCAGCGTTAGGGGCCCGAACTACGAGCAGTACTTC
NA,NA,TRBJ1-2,TRBV6-5,CASSYSRQTNYGYTF,TGTGCCAGCAGTTACTCGAGACAGACTAACTATGGCTACACCTTC
NA,few,TRBJ2-3,TRBV6-5,CASSSGSRDTQYF,TGTGCCAGCAGTTCGGGGTCCAGAGATACGCAGTATTTT
NA,few,TRBJ1-1,TRBV7-9,CASSLSGIHTEAFF,TGTGCCAGCAGCTTAAGCGGAATCCACACTGAAGCTTTCTTT
TRBD2,NA,TRBJ2-5,TRBV5-1,CASSRTSGKETQYF,TGCGCCAGCAGCCGGACTAGCGGGAAAGAGACCCAGTACTTC
TRBD2,NA,TRBJ2-7,TRBV9,CASSVGGGLPSYEQYF,TGTGCCAGCAGCGTAGGGGGGGGTCTGCCCTCCTACGAGCAGTACTTC
NA,NA,TRBJ2-2,TRBV27,CASSGYARWELFF,TGTGCCAGCAGTGGATACGCGAGGTGGGAGCTGTTTTTT
NA,once,TRBJ2-1,TRBV28,CASTVSSGYEQFF,TGTGCCAGCACCGTCTCTTCGGGGTATGAGCAGTTCTTC
TRBD2,NA,TRBJ2-3,TRBV18,CASSPLGASGGTDTQYF,TGTGCCAGCTCACCTCTCGGAGCTAGCGGGGGCACAGATACGCAGTATTTT
TRBD1,NA,TRBJ1-2,TRBV29-1,CSVSGTGDGYTF,TGCAGCGTTTCCGGGACAGGGGATGGCTACACCTTC
NA,NA,TRBJ1-4,TRBV28,CASSLRPGTFNEKLFF,TGTGCCAGCAGTTTACGACCCGGGACTTTTAATGAAAAACTGTTTTTT
TRBD2,NA,TRBJ2-7,TRBV5-1,CASSLAGTSGAYEQYF,TGCGCCAGCAGCTTGGCTGGGACTAGCGGCGCATACGAGCAGTACTTC
TRBD2,NA,TRBJ2-2,TRBV7-2,CASSAGLAGGNVGELFF,TGTGCCAGCAGCGCCGGACTAGCGGGGGGGAATGTCGGGGAGCTGTTTTTT
NA,NA,TRBJ2-3,TRBV11-3,CASSLEGHRTDTQYF,TGTGCCAGCAGCTTAGAGGGACACCGCACAGATACGCAGTATTTT
TRBD1,NA,TRBJ2-5,TRBV6-1,CASSVDRGRIETQYF,TGTGCCAGCAGTGTTGACAGGGGGCGTATAGAGACCCAGTACTTC
TRBD1,NA,TRBJ2-1,TRBV9,CASSAWDRAYNEQFF,TGTGCCAGCAGCGCCTGGGACAGGGCTTACAATGAGCAGTTCTTC
NA,few,TRBJ2-3,TRBV11-3,CASSIRGGGKTDTQYF,TGTGCCAGCAGCATTAGGGGGGGCGGTAAAACAGATACGCAGTATTTT
TRBD1,NA,TRBJ2-5,TRBV30,CASNRGLGEETQYF,TGTGCCTCAAACAGGGGGCTGGGGGAAGAGACCCAGTACTTC
NA,NA,TRBJ1-5,TRBV29-1,CSVEDPAGDQPQHF,TGCAGCGTTGAAGATCCGGCAGGGGATCAGCCCCAGCATTTT
NA,few,TRBJ1-4,TRBV11-1,CASSFGFGEKLFF,TGTGCCAGCAGCTTCGGGTTCGGGGAAAAACTGTTCTTT
NA,NA,TRBJ2-7,TRBV7-9,CASSLASAGLVPYEQYF,TGTGCCAGCAGCTTAGCGTCGGCAGGGCTAGTCCCCTACGAGCAGTACTTC
TRBD2,NA,TRBJ2-1,TRBV7-9,CSSSTGTRSYNEQFF,TGTTCCAGCAGCACCGGGACTAGGAGTTACAATGAGCAGTTCTTC
NA,NA,TRBJ2-1,TRBV15,CATSRDPLNEQFF,TGTGCCACCAGCAGAGATCCCCTAAATGAGCAGTTCTTC
TRBD1,NA,TRBJ1-3,TRBV19,CASADVRTGGSGNTIYF,TGTGCCAGTGCGGATGTAAGGACAGGGGGCTCTGGAAACACCATATATTTT
NA,NA,TRBJ2-7,TRBV11-2,CASSLARSTYEQYF,TGTGCCAGCAGCTTAGCCAGGTCGACCTACGAGCAGTACTTC
TRBD2,once,TRBJ2-1,TRBV5-6,CASSFIAGGPNEQFF,TGTGCCAGCAGCTTTATAGCGGGGGGGCCAAATGAGCAGTTCTTC
NA,NA,TRBJ1-2,TRBV4-3,CASKKAYGAPFGYTF,TGCGCCAGCAAGAAGGCGTATGGGGCGCCGTTTGGCTACACCTTC
TRBD1,NA,TRBJ2-7,TRBV14,CASSRRGLSYEQYF,TGTGCCAGCAGCCGCAGGGGGCTTTCCTACGAGCAGTACTTC
TRBD2,NA,TRBJ2-3,TRBV9,CASSAQAGATDTQYF,TGTGCCAGCAGCGCCCAAGCGGGGGCCACAGATACGCAGTATTTT
TRBD2,few,TRBJ2-1,TRBV6-6,CASSYVGSGRQEFF,TGTGCCAGCAGTTACGTGGGTAGCGGGAGACAGGAGTTCTTC
NA,NA,TRBJ2-7,TRBV4-2,CASSQTVPGGYDYEQYF,TGTGCCAGCAGCCAAACGGTCCCAGGTGGCTATGACTACGAGCAGTACTTC
NA,NA,TRBJ1-3,TRBV7-9,CASTGAGRNSGNTIYF,TGTGCCAGCACGGGCGCAGGGCGAAACTCTGGAAACACCATATATTTT
NA,NA,TRBJ2-7,TRBV19,CASTGPGVGIGEQYF,TGTGCCAGTACAGGCCCCGGGGTAGGGATCGGCGAGCAGTACTTC
TRBD1,NA,TRBJ1-2,TRBV27,CASSSRDRGSYGYTF,TGTGCCAGCAGTTCCAGGGACAGGGGTTCTTATGGCTACACCTTC
NA,NA,TRBJ1-1,TRBV10-3,CAISDWGGNTEAFF,TGTGCCATCAGTGACTGGGGGGGAAACACTGAAGCTTTCTTT
TRBD2,NA,TRBJ2-2,TRBV5-6,CASSIGQSGSYGGELFF,TGTGCCAGCAGCATTGGCCAGAGCGGGAGTTACGGCGGGGAGCTGTTTTTT
TRBD2,few,TRBJ2-7,TRBV2,CASQTSGALYEQYF,TGTGCCAGCCAGACTAGCGGGGCCCTCTACGAGCAGTACTTC
NA,few,TRBJ2-5,TRBV7-9,CASSYGTNPETQYF,TGTGCCAGCAGCTACGGGACAAATCCGGAGACCCAGTACTTC
TRBD1,NA,TRBJ1-5,TRBV30,CAWSGGRDRLNQPQHF,TGTGCCTGGAGTGGGGGCCGGGACAGACTGAATCAGCCCCAGCATTTT
TRBD1,NA,TRBJ1-3,TRBV5-5,CASREPGQRSGNTIYF,TGTGCCAGCAGGGAACCGGGACAGCGCTCTGGAAACACCATATATTTT
NA,NA,TRBJ2-5,TRBV7-9,CASSYLRIGKETQYF,TGTGCCAGCAGCTACCTCAGGATCGGAAAAGAGACCCAGTACTTC
NA,once,TRBJ1-5,TRBV7-6,CASSPNRNQPQHF,TGTGCCAGCAGCCCCAACAGAAATCAGCCCCAGCATTTT
TRBD1,NA,TRBJ1-6,TRBV19,CASSIASTGVNSPLHF,TGTGCCAGTAGTATTGCTTCGACAGGGGTTAATTCACCCCTCCACTTT
TRBD1,few,TRBJ2-3,TRBV7-3,CASSPWTGPTDTQYF,TGTGCCAGCAGCCCCTGGACAGGCCCCACAGATACGCAGTATTTT